This TCR beta chain was profiled in a study of cytomegalovirus exposure and HLA in healthy donors. The overall study: The 95 to 150 validation repertoires used a platform that matched the one used for the 600 to 750 first-cohort repertoires, as a later analysis reported.

A note on this clone: Its matching antigen is unknown.

Separate from the roughly 720-subject first cohort was the approximately 110-subject validation cohort, to which the donors belonged. Here immunoSEQ multiplex PCR was the method, and the copy in TCRdb shows in-frame clones only, minus some. This sample has around 190,000 clones, with about 81% found just once. General study results and limits: Across donors, most TCRs were seen rarely, yet some public ones were widespread. Among TCR beta chains, those listed as cytomegalovirus-associated numbered fewer than 200.

Germline CDR1 reads MGHRA; CDR2 reads YSYEKL. This CDR3 spans 16 amino acids. J gave up 1 base and V 2 bases, and 5 bases lay outside the gene matches. Sequencing input: PBMCs. The TCR originated in a woman between 25 and 40 years old in good health and CMV-seronegative. The rearrangement uses TRBV4-1 and TRBJ2-3, with 8 bases identical to TRBD2. The CDR3 sequence: CASSQTERGRTDTQYF. The CDR3 DNA reads as TGCGCCAGCAGCCAAACGGAGCGGGGGCGCACAGATACGCAGTATTTT.